This T cell receptor beta chain was obtained from a study of blood T cell repertoires in COVID-19. For the study at large: The samples span acute and convalescent COVID-19 from the United States, Italy and Spain.

CDR3 length: 17 amino acids. Trimming took 3 bases from V and 8 from J; bases not matched to a gene: 16. The germline gives CDR1 SGHRS, CDR2 YFSETQ. This table comes from immunoSEQ multiplex PCR, and its TCRdb copy is limited to in-frame clones, with some not included. Counted here are fewer than 300,000 clones, under 90% occurring once; the ten biggest clones make up roughly a sixth. Sequenced input: PBMCs or T cells enriched from blood (not recorded which). This TCR was recovered from a man aged 18 to 35 who had recovered from COVID-19. This chain joins TRBV5-1 and TRBJ2-1; 8 bases fit TRBD2. The CDR3 is CASSWIKGGGRVDEQFF. CDR3 bases: TGCGCCAGCAGCTGGATCAAGGGCGGGGGGCGAGTCGATGAGCAGTTCTTC.